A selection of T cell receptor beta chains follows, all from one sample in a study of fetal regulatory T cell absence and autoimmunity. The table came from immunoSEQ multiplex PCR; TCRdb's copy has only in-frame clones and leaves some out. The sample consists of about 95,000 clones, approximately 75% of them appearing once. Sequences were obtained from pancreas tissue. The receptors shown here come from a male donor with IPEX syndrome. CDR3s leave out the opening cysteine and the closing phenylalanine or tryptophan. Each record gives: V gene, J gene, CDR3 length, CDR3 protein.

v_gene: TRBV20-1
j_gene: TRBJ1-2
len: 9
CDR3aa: SARTNYGYT

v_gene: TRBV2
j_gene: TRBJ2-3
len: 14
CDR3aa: ASSDRLALSTDTQY

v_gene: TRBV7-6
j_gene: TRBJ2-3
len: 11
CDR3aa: ASSRSAVDTQY

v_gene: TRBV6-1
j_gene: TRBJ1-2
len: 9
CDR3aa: ASRQGYGYT

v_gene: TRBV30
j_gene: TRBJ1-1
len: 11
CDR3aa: SALEGPNTEAF

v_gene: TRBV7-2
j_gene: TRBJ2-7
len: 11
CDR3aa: ASSWTGGYEQY

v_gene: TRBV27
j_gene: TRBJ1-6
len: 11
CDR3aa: ASSLWPDSPLH

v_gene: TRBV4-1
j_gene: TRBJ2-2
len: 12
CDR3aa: ASSLIGRPGELF

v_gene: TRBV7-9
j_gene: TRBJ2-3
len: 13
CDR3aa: ASSFLGGGPDTQY

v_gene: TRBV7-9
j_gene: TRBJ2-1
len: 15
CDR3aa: ASSGTGTSGRAYEQF

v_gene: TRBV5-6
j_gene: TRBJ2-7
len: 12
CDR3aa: ASSFGGSTYEQY

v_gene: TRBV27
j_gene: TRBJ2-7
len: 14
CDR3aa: ASSLSASGGLYEQY

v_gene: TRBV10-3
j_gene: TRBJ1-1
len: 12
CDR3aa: AIRSRTGRTEAF